This T cell receptor (beta chain) originates from a study of blood T cell repertoires in COVID-19. Study information: From the United States, Italy and Spain came samples of acute and convalescent COVID-19.

Germline V gene sequence: CDR1 MNHEY, CDR2 SVGAGI. The CDR3 has 12 amino acids. V was cut by 7 bases and J by 1 base, with 7 bases left in between. Study processing details: From reference gene primer amplification, estimates of nucleated cell counts were derived. The assay was immunoSEQ multiplex PCR, and TCRdb's table has in-frame clones only and misses some. The V and J calls and clone size come from that table; D and trimming were worked out from the DNA. The table records 400,000 to 450,000 clones, about nine tenths of them present only once. In Seattle, patients joined the study during active infection and were tracked longitudinally.

Sequenced: peripheral blood. The sequence came from a woman in her forties or fifties with COVID-19, enrolled during active disease. V and J are TRBV6-5 and TRBJ1-2; D gene uncertain. The DNA of the CDR3 is TGTGCCAGCACCCTCCTTAACTATGGCTACACCTTC. Its translation: CASTLLNYGYTF.